Following are 23 T cell receptor beta chains from one sample sequenced in a study of blood T cell repertoires in COVID-19. The assay was immunoSEQ multiplex PCR, and TCRdb's table has in-frame clones only and misses some. Altogether more than 100,000 clones are present, about 86% being singletons, with the ten largest covering around 8%. The sequenced sample was peripheral blood. The receptor source for this set is an older woman with active or convalescent COVID-19.

The chain couples TRBV5-1 to TRBJ1-1; possibly TRBD1 for D (5 bases). V was shortened by 4 bases and J by 8 bases, with 15 bases between the two germline ends. Germline CDR1 and CDR2: SGHRS and YFSETQ. This CDR3 spans 13 amino acids. DNA of the CDR3: TGCGCCAGCAGCCCGGATGGACACTTCGAAGCTTTCTTT. Amino acids: CASSPDGHFEAFF.

The CDR3 here is CASSLDGDSTGELFF. The CDR3 DNA reads TGCGCCAGCAGCTTGGACGGGGACAGCACCGGGGAGCTGTTTTTT. The chain links TRBV5-1 to TRBJ2-2, with 7 bases matching TRBD1. V shed 0 bases, J shed 4 bases, and the junction held 3 bases outside the gene matches. Germline-derived CDR1 and CDR2 are SGHRS and YFSETQ. CDR3 size: 15 residues.

This chain joins TRBV19 and TRBJ1-2, with 10 bases identical to TRBD1. The length of the CDR3 is 16 residues. The V segment lost 4 bases and the J segment 7 bases; nucleotides outside the gene matches: 12. Looked up from germline, CDR1 is LNHDA and CDR2 is SQIVND (reference sequence). The DNA of the CDR3 is TGTGCCAGTAGTAACCCTAAGACAGGGGGCACGAGTGGCTACACCTTC. Translation gives CASSNPKTGGTSGYTF. The full variable domain, rest sourced from reference TRBV19 and TRBJ1-2, is DGGITQSPKYLFRKEGQNVTLSCEQNLNHDAMYWYRQDPGQGLRLIYYSQIVNDFQKGDIAEGYSVSREKKESFPLTVTSAQKNPTAFYLCASSNPKTGGTSGYTFGSGTRLTVV.

V usage is TRBV19 and J usage is TRBJ1-3; D gene uncertain. This CDR3 contains 16 residues. Trimming removed 5 bases at V and 0 bases at J, with 14 bases between. Per the germline V gene, CDR1 is LNHDA and CDR2 is SQIVND (reference sequence). The CDR3 loop is CASSEFRGTSGNTIYF. CDR3 sequence (DNA): TGTGCCAGTAGTGAGTTTCGGGGAACCTCTGGAAACACCATATATTTT.

J is TRBJ1-1 and V is TRBV5-6; a weak D match, TRBD1 (5 bases). This CDR3 has 15 residues. Trimming left V 3 bases short and J 4 bases short, with 16 bases between. The germline gives CDR1 SGHDT, CDR2 YYEEEE. This chain's CDR3 is CASSSMIQVLTEAFF. The DNA of the CDR3 is TGTGCCAGCAGCTCGATGATACAGGTTCTCACTGAAGCTTTCTTT.

The chain employs TRBV5-6 and TRBJ1-2; a weak D match, TRBD1 (6 bases). Germline lookup yields CDR1 SGHDT and CDR2 YYEEEE. Between the trimmed V and J ends, which lost 2 bases and 0 bases, there was a span of 11 bases. CDR3 size: 15 residues. The CDR3 is CASSLIRGANYGYTF. CDR3 in DNA: TGTGCCAGCAGCTTAATCAGGGGTGCTAACTATGGCTACACCTTC.

This clone showed up just a few times. The gene calls are TRBV7-9 and TRBJ2-2, with D perhaps matching TRBD1 (5 bases). The CDR3 sequence is 16 residues long. In germline, CDR1 is SEHNR, CDR2 FQNEAQ (reference sequence). Trimming left V 3 bases short and J 1 base short, with 12 bases between. CDR3 bases: TGTGCCAGCAGCTTTTCTGCGCAGGGGAACACCGGGGAGCTGTTTTTT. This sequence encodes CASSFSAQGNTGELFF. The complete variable domain, with remaining parts taken from reference TRBV7-9 and TRBJ2-2, reads DTGVSQNPRHKITKRGQNVTFRCDPISEHNRLYWYRQTLGQGPEFLTYFQNEAQLEKSRLLSDRFSAERPKGSFSTLEIQRTEQGDSAMYLCASSFSAQGNTGELFFGEGSRLTVL.

This clone was seen only once. The same CDR3 is also encoded by other DNA sequences in this sample. The chain combines TRBV27 with TRBJ2-5; tentative D call: TRBD1 (5 bases). Germline assignment: CDR1 MNHEY and CDR2 SMNVEV (reference sequence). The CDR3 covers 13 residues. V lost 2 bases and J lost 3, with 7 bases in between. The CDR3 region has the DNA TGTGCCAGCAGTTTACTAGGGGAAGAGACCCAGTACTTC. Its protein product is CASSLLGEETQYF.

The V gene is TRBV11-3, the J gene TRBJ2-2; 13 positions match TRBD2. CDR1 SGHNT and CDR2 YENEEA come from the germline V gene. Germline trimming cut 5 bases from V and 6 bases from J; bases unmatched to any gene: 9. The CDR3 has 17 residues. CDR3 sequence (DNA): TGTGCCAGCAGCACTCGGACTAGCGGGGGATCTTCCGGGGAGCTGTTTTTT. Translated: CASSTRTSGGSSGELFF.

Only a few counts were recorded for this clone. The chain couples TRBV19 to TRBJ2-2, with 7 bases fitting TRBD1. CDR1 is LNHDA and CDR2 is SQIVND in the germline V gene (reference sequence). V gave up 6 bases and J gave up 1 base; unmatched junction bases: 5. The CDR3 length is 15 residues. The CDR3 region is CASRDRDKNTGELFF. Here the CDR3 DNA reads TGTGCCAGTAGAGACAGGGATAAGAACACCGGGGAGCTGTTTTTT.

This clone came up a few times. The chain links TRBV6-2 or TRBV6-3 to TRBJ2-7; 7 bases are a match to TRBD2. The CDR3 loop spans 16 amino acids. Losses at the gene ends were 6 bases for V and 2 bases for J; bases not matched to a gene: 13. Per the germline V gene, CDR1 is MNHEY and CDR2 is SVGEGT. This chain's CDR3 is CASSPFRTSATYEQYF. CDR3 DNA: TGTGCCAGCAGCCCCTTTAGAACTAGCGCCACCTACGAGCAGTACTTC.

V is TRBV2 and J is TRBJ1-2, with 7 bases lining up with TRBD1. Looked up from germline, CDR1 is SNHLY and CDR2 is FYNNEI. The CDR3 is 14 residues long. Trimming removed 4 bases from V and 4 bases from J; junction bases left unmatched: 6. CDR3: CASSATGASYGYTF. The CDR3 bases are TGTGCCAGCAGTGCCACAGGGGCTTCCTATGGCTACACCTTC.

The J gene is TRBJ2-7, the V gene TRBV2, with D perhaps TRBD2 (5 bases). This CDR3 contains 14 residues. Germline CDR1 reads SNHLY; CDR2 reads FYNNEI. V lost 7 bases and J 3 bases, leaving 16 bases between the germline ends. The CDR3 DNA reads as TGTGCCAGCACCCAAGGGTCGGAGGTCTACGAGCAGTACGTC. It is translated as CASTQGSEVYEQYV.

The rearrangement joins TRBV6-1 to TRBJ2-3; weak D call: TRBD1 (5 bases). Germline CDR1 and CDR2: MNHNS and SASEGT. Trimming took 3 bases from V and 10 from J, leaving 14 bases between them. This CDR3 spans 13 amino acids. The CDR3 spells CASSDPGSVAQYF. CDR3 nucleotide sequence: TGTGCCAGCAGTGACCCAGGGTCCGTGGCGCAGTATTTT.

The V call is TRBV7-2, the J call TRBJ1-3; a weak D match, TRBD1 (5 bases). The CDR3 is 13 residues long. Trimming removed 8 bases at V and 4 bases at J, with 12 bases between. Germline CDR1 reads SGHTA; CDR2 reads FQGNSA. CDR3 nucleotides: TGTGCCAGCTCCAGGGAATCAGGAAACACCATATATTTT. Amino acid sequence: CASSRESGNTIYF.

This clone was counted a single time. The genes are TRBV19 and TRBJ1-2; 10 bases line up with TRBD1. This CDR3 region has 14 residues. The V gene's germline CDR1 is LNHDA and CDR2 SQIVND (reference sequence). The V gene end was trimmed by 6 bases and the J gene end by 4 bases; junction bases not matched to a gene: 5. The CDR3 here is CASSTDRGSYGYTF. In nucleotides, the CDR3 is TGTGCCAGTAGCACGGACAGGGGGTCCTATGGCTACACCTTC.

V is TRBV5-1 and J is TRBJ1-4; D is unresolved. CDR1 is SGHRS and CDR2 is YFSETQ in the germline V gene. The V and J ends lost 4 bases and 5 bases respectively, with 9 bases between them. The CDR3 has 13 amino acids. The CDR3, as DNA: TGCGCCAGCAGCCTCGCCGGGAATGAAAAACTGTTTTTT. Amino acids: CASSLAGNEKLFF.

V gene TRBV10-1 combines with J gene TRBJ1-3, with D tentatively TRBD1 (6 bases). The CDR3 is 18 amino acids. V lost 5 bases and J lost 1, with 21 bases in between. The germline gives CDR1 WNHNN, CDR2 SYGVQD (reference sequence). The CDR3 DNA is TGCGCCAGCAGTCCTGCCAGGGGACCCTCCAAGTCTGGAAACACCATATATTTT. It encodes CASSPARGPSKSGNTIYF.

This chain links TRBV10-3 with TRBJ2-3; 10 bases fit TRBD2. The germline gives CDR1 ENHRY, CDR2 SYGVKD. Losses at the gene ends were 6 bases for V and 0 bases for J; bases not matched to a gene: 12. This CDR3 has 18 residues. CDR3 protein: CAIRLTSGATSSTDTQYF. CDR3 sequence (DNA): TGTGCCATCAGACTTACTAGCGGGGCTACCTCGAGCACAGATACGCAGTATTTT.

The gene calls are TRBV6-5 and TRBJ2-3; 11 bases fit TRBD2. The CDR3 consists of 15 residues. Germline V gene lookup returns CDR1 MNHEY and CDR2 SVGAGI. The V and J ends lost 10 bases and 0 bases, in that order; junction bases with no gene match: 6. CDR3 sequence reads: CATHSGGVSTDTQYF. DNA for the CDR3: TGTGCCACCCATAGCGGGGGGGTTAGCACAGATACGCAGTATTTT.

This chain links TRBV6-1 with TRBJ1-6; D call uncertain. Trimming took 5 bases from V and 9 from J, leaving 8 bases between them. CDR1 is MNHNS and CDR2 is SASEGT in the germline V gene. The CDR3 has 12 amino acids. CDR3 coding DNA: TGTGCCAGCAGTTCTTCCGTTTCACCCCTCCACTTT. As protein: CASSSSVSPLHF.

The chain is built from TRBV4-3 and TRBJ2-5; D unresolved. The V gene lost 0 bases and the J gene lost 5 bases, with 7 bases spanning the gap. The CDR3 spans 13 residues. Per germline, CDR1 LGHNA and CDR2 YSLEER. The CDR3 DNA follows: TGCGCCAGCAGCCAAGACACTCGCGAGACCCAGTACTTC. Protein: CASSQDTRETQYF.

V and J are TRBV6-5 and TRBJ1-1; 9 positions agree with TRBD1. V gave up 6 bases and J gave up 4 bases; unmatched junction bases: 6. Germline V CDR1 and CDR2: MNHEY, SVGAGI. The CDR3 is 14 residues long. The CDR3 DNA reads as TGTGCCAGCAGAAAGACAGGGGGAGTCACTGAAGCTTTCTTT. This translates into CASRKTGGVTEAFF.